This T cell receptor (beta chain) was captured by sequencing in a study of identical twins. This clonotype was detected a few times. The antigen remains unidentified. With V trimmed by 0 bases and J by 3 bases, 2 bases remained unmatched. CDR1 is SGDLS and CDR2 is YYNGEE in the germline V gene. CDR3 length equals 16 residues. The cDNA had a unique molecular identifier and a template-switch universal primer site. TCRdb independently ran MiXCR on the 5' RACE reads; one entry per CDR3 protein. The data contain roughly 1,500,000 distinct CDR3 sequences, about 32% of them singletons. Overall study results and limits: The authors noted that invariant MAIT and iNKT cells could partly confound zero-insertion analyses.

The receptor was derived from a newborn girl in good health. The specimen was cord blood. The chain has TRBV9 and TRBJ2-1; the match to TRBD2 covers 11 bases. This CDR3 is CASSVGLAGHYNEQFF. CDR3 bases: TGTGCCAGCAGCGTAGGACTAGCGGGGCACTACAATGAGCAGTTCTTC.